This TCR beta chain derives from a study of OX40 agonist ivuxolimab in advanced cancers. Study information: Intravenous ivuxolimab at 0.01 to 10 mg/kg was given to patients every 2 weeks. Patients enrolled in dose escalation were diagnosed with hepatocellular carcinoma, melanoma, renal cell or head and neck cancer. Study-level points and caveats: Antigen specificity was not determined for the expanded peripheral T cells.

CDR3 size: 16 residues. Germline V lookup: CDR1 SGHRS, CDR2 YFSETQ. V dropped 4 bases and J dropped 2; count of bases not matched to a gene: 12. Clones were sequenced by immunoSEQ multiplex PCR, and TCRdb holds only the in-frame ones, with some missing. This sample yields 100,000 or so clones, of which approximately 87% are seen a single time; over 4.5% belongs to the top ten. The sampling schedule covered blood at baseline, cycle 4 day 1, and cycle 7 day 1. Turning to this clone: Antigen specificity is unknown.

This receptor was taken from an adult with an advanced solid tumor such as melanoma, head and neck, liver or kidney cancer. The sample was CD4+ or CD8+ T cells sorted from blood, taken in a trial of the OX40 agonist ivuxolimab. The rearrangement links TRBV5-1 to TRBJ2-7; 7 nucleotides agree with TRBD1. This chain's CDR3 is CASSHLETGRTYEQYF. Written as DNA, the CDR3 is TGCGCCAGCAGCCATTTGGAGACAGGGCGGACCTACGAGCAGTACTTC.